The 20 T cell receptor beta chains reported below all come from one sample, sequenced in a study of cytotoxic CD8 clonotypes in ibrutinib-treated CLL. Profiled with immunoSEQ multiplex PCR; TCRdb holds only in-frame clones, not every one. The sample contains 97,000 or so clones, 70% to 85% of which appear only once. The starting material was PBMCs, obtained after 12 months of ibrutinib treatment. All receptors come from a human donor with chronic lymphocytic leukemia.

The chain is built from TRBV6-1 and TRBJ1-5; 7 bases fit TRBD1. The germline V gene encodes CDR1 MNHNS and CDR2 SASEGT. The CDR3 has 14 amino acids. V trimming: 6 bases; J trimming: 2 bases; junction bases outside the gene matches: 4. The CDR3 reads CASRGQIGNQPQHF. CDR3 bases: TGTGCCAGCAGGGGACAGATAGGCAATCAGCCCCAGCATTTT.

The rearrangement links TRBV1 to TRBJ2-5. TRBV1 is assigned pseudogene status. This CDR3 contains 19 residues. This chain's CDR3 is CTSSQNQGTGARSKETQYF. In DNA, the CDR3 is TGCACCAGCAGCCAAAACCAGGGGACTGGAGCTCGCAGTAAAGAGACCCAGTACTTC.

This clone was seen once. The chain uses TRBV6-5 and TRBJ1-1; D call uncertain. This CDR3 comprises 13 residues. CDR1 is MNHEY, CDR2 SVGAGI, per germline. The ends were cut back, 7 bases at V and 5 bases at J, with 14 bases in the middle. This CDR3 is CASTPQSGTEAFF. DNA of the CDR3: TGTGCCAGCACTCCACAGTCAGGAACTGAAGCTTTCTTT.

The chain joins TRBV2 to TRBJ2-2; D unresolved. V lost 4 bases and J 5 bases, leaving 8 bases between the germline ends. The CDR3 sequence is 13 residues long. From germline, CDR1 is SNHLY and CDR2 FYNNEI. CDR3 sequence (DNA): TGTGCCAGCAGTGGTCAGTCGACCGGGGAGCTGTTTTTT. Protein product: CASSGQSTGELFF.

The chain uses TRBV7-2 and TRBJ2-3; weak D call: TRBD2 (6 bases). This CDR3 has 16 amino acids. Germline V gene lookup returns CDR1 SGHTA and CDR2 FQGNSA. Trimming cost V 5 bases and J 5 bases, with 20 bases left between them. CDR3 in amino acids: CASSALATTFGDTQYF. CDR3 sequence (DNA): TGTGCCAGCAGCGCACTAGCTACTACTTTCGGAGATACGCAGTATTTT.

The chain combines TRBV25-1 with TRBJ1-3; D may be TRBD1 (5 bases). The germline gives CDR1 MGHDK, CDR2 SYGVNS. V gave up 2 bases and J gave up 3 bases, with 11 bases separating them. This CDR3 is 15 amino acids long. For the CDR3, the DNA is TGTGCCAGCAGTGAAGGGAGGGGAAGTGGAAACACCATATATTTT. This encodes CASSEGRGSGNTIYF.

The sample holds one count of this clone. The CDR3 coding sequence is TGTGCCAGCAGCTTAGACAGGGTATTTGGGGAGACCCAGTACTTC. This sequence encodes CASSLDRVFGETQYF. The chain joins TRBV7-6 to TRBJ2-5; weak D call: TRBD1 (6 bases). Germline CDR1 and CDR2: SGHVS and FNYEAQ. This CDR3 has 15 residues. Trimming removed 1 base at V and 5 bases at J, with 14 bases between.

V and J are TRBV23-1 and TRBJ1-2, with D possibly being TRBD1 (6 bases). TRBV23-1 belongs to the ORF category, with a function that is uncertain. Trimming stripped 7 bases from V and 8 bases from J, with 23 bases between. The CDR3 spans 15 residues. The chain's CDR3 is CASTGPYRTVWGYTF. Here the CDR3 DNA reads TGCGCCAGCACGGGGCCATACCGGACAGTGTGGGGCTACACCTTC.

CDR3: CASSQVGANQPQHF. Written as DNA, the CDR3 is TGTGCCAGCAGCCAAGTCGGGGCAAATCAGCCCCAGCATTTT. The rearrangement joins TRBV4-2 to TRBJ1-5; possible D gene TRBD1, 5 bases. CDR1 and CDR2 from the germline V gene are LGHNA and YNFKEQ. Trimming left V 1 base short and J 4 bases short, with 8 bases between. The CDR3 covers 14 residues.

The rearrangement joins TRBV11-1 to TRBJ2-2, with TRBD2 identical over 15 bases. The CDR3 length is 18 residues. From germline, CDR1 is SGHAT and CDR2 FQDESV (reference sequence). The V segment lost 5 bases and the J segment 5 bases; nucleotides outside the gene matches: 9. The CDR3 protein is CASSDPGLAGGPTGELFF. The CDR3 bases are TGTGCCAGCAGCGACCCCGGACTAGCGGGGGGGCCGACCGGGGAGCTGTTTTTT.

The chain joins TRBV13 to TRBJ2-1; 8 positions match TRBD1. V shed 3 bases and J 9 bases; nucleotides not matched to a gene: 13. This CDR3 comprises 16 residues. Germline CDR1 and CDR2: PRHDT and FYEKMQ (reference sequence). The CDR3 is CASSFGVAGGLGEQFF. CDR3 DNA: TGTGCCAGCAGCTTTGGGGTGGCAGGGGGCCTAGGTGAGCAGTTCTTC. Together with reference TRBV13 and TRBJ2-1, the CDR3 gives the full variable domain: AAGVIQSPRHLIKEKRETATLKCYPIPRHDTVYWYQQGPGQDPQFLISFYEKMQSDKGSIPDRFSAQQFSDYHSELNMSSLELGDSALYFCASSFGVAGGLGEQFFGPGTRLTVL.

This clone was seen a handful of times. V gene TRBV7-6 combines with J gene TRBJ2-7; D is ambiguous. Trimming removed 1 base at V and 0 bases at J, with 10 bases between. The CDR3 totals 15 residues. Germline CDR1 reads SGHVS; CDR2 reads FNYEAQ. The CDR3 DNA follows: TGTGCCAGCAGCTTAGTACCGAGCTTCTCCTACGAGCAGTACTTC. Its protein product is CASSLVPSFSYEQYF.

The chain links TRBV18 to TRBJ2-5, with 8 bases lining up with TRBD1. Germline values: CDR1 KGHSH, CDR2 LQKENI. V lost 2 bases and J lost 6; bases outside the gene matches: 8. The CDR3 consists of 15 residues. This chain's CDR3 is CASSPGQQGGKTQYF. The CDR3 DNA is TGTGCCAGCTCACCAGGTCAACAGGGGGGAAAGACCCAGTACTTC.

CDR3 bases: TGTGCCTGGAGTGTTGGGGACAAAAAACTGTTTTTT. Translated: CAWSVGDKKLFF. The genes are TRBV30 and TRBJ1-4; D perhaps matches TRBD1 (6 bases). Germline values: CDR1 GTSNPN, CDR2 SVGIG (reference sequence). Trimming pared 0 bases from V and 9 bases from J, leaving 8 bases between. This CDR3 is built from 12 residues.

The chain has TRBV7-3 and TRBJ2-7, with TRBD1 matching over 12 bases. The trim removed 2 bases at V and 5 bases at J, leaving 4 bases unmatched. Germline V gene sequence: CDR1 SGHTA, CDR2 FQGTGA. The CDR3 totals 15 residues. CDR3 residues: CASSLQGQGANEQYF. Here the CDR3 DNA reads TGTGCCAGCAGCTTACAGGGACAGGGGGCAAACGAGCAGTACTTC.

This clone has only one observation. J is TRBJ2-2 and V is TRBV19, with D unclear. V lost 0 bases and J lost 1, with 3 bases in between. Per the germline V gene, CDR1 is LNHDA and CDR2 is SQIVND (reference sequence). The CDR3 covers 14 residues. CDR3 DNA sequence: TGTGCCAGTAGTATAGATGGGAACACCGGGGAGCTGTTTTTT. Translating it yields CASSIDGNTGELFF.

The V and J genes are TRBV2 and TRBJ1-2; 8 nucleotides agree with TRBD1. Germline loops: CDR1 SNHLY, CDR2 FYNNEI. J lost 5 bases, V lost 8 bases, and 7 bases had no gene match. The CDR3 has 13 amino acids. The DNA for the CDR3 is TGTGCCAGCCGGACGGGACAGGCATATGGCTACACCTTC. Its translation: CASRTGQAYGYTF.

The J gene is TRBJ1-2, the V gene TRBV9; D unclear. The germline gives CDR1 SGDLS, CDR2 YYNGEE. The CDR3 covers 13 residues. The V and J ends lost 4 bases and 9 bases respectively, with 16 bases between them. In DNA, the CDR3 is TGTGCCAGCAGCCCCCCGGTACAGAATAGCTACACCTTC. It encodes CASSPPVQNSYTF. Filled out from reference TRBV9 and TRBJ1-2, the complete variable domain reads DSGVTQTPKHLITATGQRVTLRCSPRSGDLSVYWYQQSLDQGLQFLIQYYNGEERAKGNILERFSAQQFPDLHSELNLSSLELGDSALYFCASSPPVQNSYTFGSGTRLTVV.

The chain couples TRBV5-1 to TRBJ1-2, with 10 bases that match TRBD1. The CDR3 has 16 residues. Germline CDR1 SGHRS, CDR2 YFSETQ. V lost 3 bases, J lost 7 bases, and 12 bases stayed unmatched. The CDR3 reads CASSSTTHGQGGGYTF. In nucleotides, the CDR3 is TGCGCCAGCAGCTCGACGACACATGGACAGGGGGGTGGCTACACCTTC.

The chain uses TRBV28 and TRBJ1-5; 8 bases line up with TRBD1. V shed 6 bases, J shed 3 bases, and the junction held 7 bases outside the gene matches. Germline V gene lookup returns CDR1 MDHEN and CDR2 SYDVKM. CDR3 length: 15 amino acids. CDR3 sequence (DNA): TGTGCCAGCAGACCCCGGGACAGGACCAATCAGCCCCAGCATTTT. This gives the protein CASRPRDRTNQPQHF.